This T cell receptor beta chain was identified in a study of patients and donors after allogeneic stem cell transplantation. TCRdb reprocessed the RT-PCR reads with MiXCR, giving one entry per CDR3 protein. The sample has about 150,000 distinct CDR3 sequences, nearly 25% seen once. This clonotype was found a few times. This sequence originates from a human donor who was either an allogeneic HSCT recipient or a stem cell or donor lymphocyte infusion donor (not recorded which). It is not recorded whose cells these are; they may come from a transplant donor. The sequenced sample consisted of blood, either unsorted or a sorted T cell fraction (not recorded which).

CDR3 loop: CASNPGHSTSTDTQYF. CDR3 sequence (DNA): TGTGCCAGCAACCCTGGACATTCCACTAGCACAGATACGCAGTATTTT. The rearrangement uses TRBV12-3 or TRBV12-4 and TRBJ2-3; perhaps TRBD1 as D (5 bases). CDR3 length equals 16 residues. V lost 7 bases and J 0 bases, leaving 17 bases between the germline ends.